This is a list of T cell receptor beta chains from one sample in a study of T cell responses to AZD1222 COVID-19 vaccine. This table comes from immunoSEQ multiplex PCR, and its TCRdb copy is limited to in-frame clones, with some not included. The sample includes some 150,000 clones, 91% of them seen just once. Material: peripheral blood, obtained on day 0 of AZD1222 vaccination. The origin of the receptors is an adult in good health. The CDR3 runs from the conserved cysteine through the conserved F or W. The order of the fields is clone size, V gene, J gene, CDR3 protein. Clone sizes are given selectively: once, few, many, or a class where the clone is expanded.

clone_size: NA
v_call: TRBV20-1
j_call: TRBJ1-1
cdr3_aa: CSADKGIGAFF

clone_size: NA
v_call: TRBV12-3/TRBV12-4
j_call: TRBJ1-1
cdr3_aa: CASSWGLVTEAFF

clone_size: NA
v_call: TRBV19
j_call: TRBJ2-2
cdr3_aa: CASSPETGGTGELFF

clone_size: NA
v_call: TRBV2
j_call: TRBJ2-7
cdr3_aa: CASSVDSTPGDEQYF

clone_size: NA
v_call: TRBV5-8
j_call: TRBJ2-3
cdr3_aa: CASSSRQGSGGMEDTQYF

clone_size: NA
v_call: TRBV4-1
j_call: TRBJ2-3
cdr3_aa: CASSQGYGLRPDTQYF

clone_size: NA
v_call: TRBV30
j_call: TRBJ2-1
cdr3_aa: CAWSRGSPYNEQFF

clone_size: NA
v_call: TRBV2
j_call: TRBJ2-5
cdr3_aa: CASSEQQGMETQYF

clone_size: NA
v_call: TRBV6-1
j_call: TRBJ1-5
cdr3_aa: CASSEGTGVGQPQHF

clone_size: NA
v_call: TRBV7-8
j_call: TRBJ2-5
cdr3_aa: CASSLFNFEGETQYF

clone_size: many
v_call: TRBV6-5
j_call: TRBJ2-6
cdr3_aa: CASAYSGANVLTF

clone_size: NA
v_call: TRBV9
j_call: TRBJ2-6
cdr3_aa: CASSSWDRETSGANVLTF

clone_size: NA
v_call: TRBV10-2
j_call: TRBJ1-1
cdr3_aa: CASSGQGHTEAFF

clone_size: NA
v_call: TRBV2
j_call: TRBJ2-2
cdr3_aa: CASSEGTAFLGGELFF

clone_size: NA
v_call: TRBV28
j_call: TRBJ1-4
cdr3_aa: CASSLQGSNEKLFF

clone_size: few
v_call: TRBV6-5
j_call: TRBJ1-5
cdr3_aa: CASSYSIGRDLPQHF

clone_size: NA
v_call: TRBV14
j_call: TRBJ2-7
cdr3_aa: CASSQVGEQYF

clone_size: NA
v_call: TRBV4-2
j_call: TRBJ2-3
cdr3_aa: CASSRRLAGDHTDTQYF

clone_size: NA
v_call: TRBV24-1
j_call: TRBJ2-1
cdr3_aa: CATSDTSRSYNEQFF

clone_size: NA
v_call: TRBV10-3
j_call: TRBJ1-2
cdr3_aa: CAISERGFYGYTF

clone_size: NA
v_call: TRBV5-6
j_call: TRBJ2-7
cdr3_aa: CASSLQGLNSYEQYF

clone_size: few
v_call: TRBV28
j_call: TRBJ2-4
cdr3_aa: CASSFLGSKSRNIQYF

clone_size: NA
v_call: TRBV5-4
j_call: TRBJ1-2
cdr3_aa: CASSLRGPYGYTF

clone_size: NA
v_call: TRBV19
j_call: TRBJ2-2
cdr3_aa: CASSIRRDGSTGELFF

clone_size: NA
v_call: TRBV4-2
j_call: TRBJ1-6
cdr3_aa: CASSQSMADPLPLHF

clone_size: NA
v_call: TRBV5-1
j_call: TRBJ2-7
cdr3_aa: CASSLGIGTGNGEQYF

clone_size: NA
v_call: TRBV6-5
j_call: TRBJ2-7
cdr3_aa: CASSYSAGDVNEQYF

clone_size: once
v_call: TRBV7-9
j_call: TRBJ2-3
cdr3_aa: CASSLRTKRESTDTQYF

clone_size: NA
v_call: TRBV27
j_call: TRBJ2-7
cdr3_aa: CASRPPGQAYEQYF

clone_size: NA
v_call: TRBV6-1
j_call: TRBJ2-7
cdr3_aa: CASSDLGTARTVQYF

clone_size: few
v_call: TRBV19
j_call: TRBJ1-5
cdr3_aa: CASSPIGMGAAGNQPQHF

clone_size: NA
v_call: TRBV4-3
j_call: TRBJ1-4
cdr3_aa: CASSQDITTNEKLFF

clone_size: NA
v_call: TRBV7-2
j_call: TRBJ1-1
cdr3_aa: CASRLTRNTEAFF

clone_size: once
v_call: TRBV11-2
j_call: TRBJ1-1
cdr3_aa: CASRLLGSYTEAFF

clone_size: once
v_call: TRBV2
j_call: TRBJ2-7
cdr3_aa: CASSEAGVMYEQYF

clone_size: NA
v_call: TRBV28
j_call: TRBJ1-2
cdr3_aa: CASSEAGTGVRNYGYTF

clone_size: NA
v_call: TRBV4-3
j_call: TRBJ1-6
cdr3_aa: CASSQRADSPLHF

clone_size: NA
v_call: TRBV29-1
j_call: TRBJ2-3
cdr3_aa: CSVELARDTDTQYF

clone_size: NA
v_call: TRBV9
j_call: TRBJ1-6
cdr3_aa: CASSVGRVESPLHF

clone_size: NA
v_call: TRBV6-2/TRBV6-3
j_call: TRBJ1-5
cdr3_aa: CASTPTGGRQPQHF

clone_size: NA
v_call: TRBV28
j_call: TRBJ1-5
cdr3_aa: CASSLGRGGGQPQHF

clone_size: NA
v_call: TRBV7-3
j_call: TRBJ2-7
cdr3_aa: CASSPNDGYEQYF

clone_size: NA
v_call: TRBV9
j_call: TRBJ2-3
cdr3_aa: CASQSGADTQYF

clone_size: once
v_call: TRBV5-6
j_call: TRBJ2-7
cdr3_aa: CASSLVGYEQYF

clone_size: once
v_call: TRBV7-2
j_call: TRBJ2-7
cdr3_aa: CASSLGGVSYEQYF

clone_size: NA
v_call: TRBV6-6
j_call: TRBJ1-1
cdr3_aa: CASSYSGYTEAFF

clone_size: NA
v_call: TRBV28
j_call: TRBJ1-1
cdr3_aa: CASSLGGAAAEAFF

clone_size: NA
v_call: TRBV28
j_call: TRBJ2-5
cdr3_aa: CASSFGQGRETQYF

clone_size: NA
v_call: TRBV4-2
j_call: TRBJ2-6
cdr3_aa: CASSLGPLHGYSGANVLTF